Below, one TCR beta chain is given with its context. The CDR3 loop spans 15 amino acids. Germline V lookup: CDR1 GTSNPN, CDR2 SVGIG (reference sequence). V was shortened by 3 bases and J by 8 bases, with 19 bases between the two germline ends. This specimen comes from a study of blood T cell repertoires in COVID-19. Whole-study context: The United States, Italy and Spain supplied acute and convalescent COVID-19 samples. PBMCs, B-cell-depleted T cells, or T cells provided the cDNA or gDNA that made up the material.

Original analysis: Counts of nucleated cells, estimated from reference gene primer amplification, were obtained. Only in-frame clones appear in the TCRdb table, and some are missing; sequencing was by immunoSEQ multiplex PCR. That table is the source of V, J and clone size, and D and trimming were worked out from the DNA. The profile shows approximately 140,000 clones, about four fifths of them singletons. The sequence came from a man in his fifties or sixties with acute or convalescent COVID-19. The chain joins TRBV30 to TRBJ1-4; possibly TRBD1 for D (5 bases). Sequencing was performed on peripheral blood. The CDR3 sequence: CAWSEFGGGREKLFF. As DNA, the CDR3 is TGTGCCTGGAGCGAATTCGGGGGGGGTCGGGAAAAACTGTTTTTT.